Listed below are T cell receptor beta chains from one sample, sequenced in a study of CD8 T cells in ankylosing spondylitis. TCRdb fed the 5' RACE reads into MiXCR, producing one record per CDR3 protein. The sample holds some 37,000 distinct CDR3 sequences, around 10% seen once. The sequenced sample consisted of synovial fluid, either unsorted or a sorted T cell fraction (not recorded which). Receptors originate from a male donor with ankylosing spondylitis. CDR3s include the opening cysteine and the closing phenylalanine or tryptophan. The D gene is left open where the match is weak. Some rows have no size entry. The others give once, few or many, or a class for an expanded clone.

CDR3nt,CDR3aa,v_gene,j_gene,abundance,d_gene
TGTGCCAGCAGTTTAACCGCTCCCCAAGCCAGTGAGCAGTTCTTC,CASSLTAPQASEQFF,TRBV28,TRBJ2-1,few,-
TGCAGTGCTAGAGATCTTTCTGGGGCGGGAGCCTGGGAGACCCAGTACTTC,CSARDLSGAGAWETQYF,TRBV20-1,TRBJ2-5,many,TRBD2
-,CASRRPGLYEQFFF,TRBV28,TRBJ2-1,once,-
TGTGCCATCAGTGAAGGGGTTAGGAACACTGAAGCTTTCTTT,CAISEGVRNTEAFF,TRBV10-3,TRBJ1-1,-,-
TGCAGTGCTATTTGGGGCTTGAACACTGAAGCTTTCTTT,CSAIWGLNTEAFF,TRBV20-1,TRBJ1-1,few,-
TGTGCCAGCAGCCGTGCCGGTTATGGCTACACCTTC,CASSRAGYGYTF,TRBV12-3/TRBV12-4,TRBJ1-2,few,-
TGCAGTGCATCCACTGCGGGAGATTGGGAGACCCAGTACTTC,CSASTAGDWETQYF,TRBV20-1,TRBJ2-5,many,TRBD2
TGTGCCAGCTCACCGATAACGAGGGACAATGAGCAGTTCTTC,CASSPITRDNEQFF,TRBV18,TRBJ2-1,few,-
TGTGCCACCAGCAGAGTTAAGCGGACCACAGATACGCAGTATTTT,CATSRVKRTTDTQYF,TRBV15,TRBJ2-3,few,-
TGTGCCAGCAGCGCTGCCGGGACACAAGCTTTCTTT,CASSAAGTQAFF,TRBV7-9,TRBJ1-1,-,-
TGCAGTGCTAGGGACCTGTCCGAGCGGGCTGAAGCTTTCTTT,CSARDLSERAEAFF,TRBV20-1,TRBJ1-1,many,-
TGTGCCAGCAGCAAATACATCGCCGGGGCCAACGTCCTGACTTTC,CASSKYIAGANVLTF,TRBV21-1,TRBJ2-6,-,-
TGTGCCAGCAGCTATAACTCCGGAGAGACCCAGTACTTC,CASSYNSGETQYF,TRBV5-5,TRBJ2-5,few,-
TGCAGTGCACTTCGTCAGGGCCCCTCGAACACCGGGGAGCTGTTTTTT,CSALRQGPSNTGELFF,TRBV20-1,TRBJ2-2,-,-
TGTGCCAGCAGCTACGGGACAGGGGCATACAATGAGCAGTTCTTC,CASSYGTGAYNEQFF,TRBV7-3,TRBJ2-1,-,TRBD1
TGTGCCAGCAGCCAAGTCTGGAGAGATACGCAGTATTTT,CASSQVWRDTQYF,TRBV14,TRBJ2-3,few,-
TGTGCCAGCAGTTCCGGGACAATGTACCAAGAGACCCAGTACTTC,CASSSGTMYQETQYF,TRBV12-3/TRBV12-4,TRBJ2-5,few,-
TGCGCCAGCAGAGGGGCTTCTGGGGCCAACGTCCTGACTTTC,CASRGASGANVLTF,TRBV5-1,TRBJ2-6,few,-
TGCGCCAGCAGTCGGACAGGGGACACCGGGGAGCTGTTTTTT,CASSRTGDTGELFF,TRBV5-1,TRBJ2-2,-,TRBD1
TGCAGTGCTAGTGCGGGTCCTCACGGGGATACGCAGTATTTT,CSASAGPHGDTQYF,TRBV20-1,TRBJ2-3,many,-
TGCAGCGTTGGGGCAGACGTCAGGGAGACCCAGTACTTC,CSVGADVRETQYF,TRBV29-1,TRBJ2-5,-,-
TGTGCCAGCAGCTTAGGCCTTGGGGGGCTCTATGGCTACACCTTC,CASSLGLGGLYGYTF,TRBV13,TRBJ1-2,few,-
TGTGCCAACAGCCCCCTAGTGGGAGTTTTAGCAGATACGCAGTATTTT,CANSPLVGVLADTQYF,TRBV28,TRBJ2-3,-,-
TGTGCCAGCAGCAGAATAAGAGCGGGAAATGAGCAGTTCTTC,CASSRIRAGNEQFF,TRBV7-9,TRBJ2-1,many,TRBD2